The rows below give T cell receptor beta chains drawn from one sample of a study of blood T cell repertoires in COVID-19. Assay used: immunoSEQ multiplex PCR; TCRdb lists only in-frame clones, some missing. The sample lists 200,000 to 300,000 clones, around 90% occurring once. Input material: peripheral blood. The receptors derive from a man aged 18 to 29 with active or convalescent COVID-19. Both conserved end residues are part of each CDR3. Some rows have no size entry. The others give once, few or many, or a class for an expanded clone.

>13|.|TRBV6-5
CASATGVFYEQYF
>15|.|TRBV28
CASSWAGQAKNIQYF
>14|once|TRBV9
CASSPGQGVEKLFF
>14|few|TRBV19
CASRLGARGTEAFF
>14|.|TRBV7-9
CASSLETGYEKLFF
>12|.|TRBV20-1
CSASPGLETQYF
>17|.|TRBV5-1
CASSLGPGSTLGREQFF
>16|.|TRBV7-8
CASSLGALYSNQPQHF
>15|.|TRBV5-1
CASSSGQGAVYGYTF
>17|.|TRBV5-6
CASSPIKTSGYTGELFF
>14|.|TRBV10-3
CAIRGQENTGELFF
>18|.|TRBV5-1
CASSFNNGGLPPTDTQYF
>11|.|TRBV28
CASRGGIEQYF
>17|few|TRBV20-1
CSATEPYRDRVNQPQHF
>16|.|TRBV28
CASTLPAPTQGYGYTF
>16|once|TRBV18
CASSPPFVTSTDTQYF
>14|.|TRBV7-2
CASSLAASGYEQYF
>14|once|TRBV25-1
CASGHGRRGETQYF
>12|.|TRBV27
CASSLRGGEAFF
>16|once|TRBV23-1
CASSQLGQGVGETQYF